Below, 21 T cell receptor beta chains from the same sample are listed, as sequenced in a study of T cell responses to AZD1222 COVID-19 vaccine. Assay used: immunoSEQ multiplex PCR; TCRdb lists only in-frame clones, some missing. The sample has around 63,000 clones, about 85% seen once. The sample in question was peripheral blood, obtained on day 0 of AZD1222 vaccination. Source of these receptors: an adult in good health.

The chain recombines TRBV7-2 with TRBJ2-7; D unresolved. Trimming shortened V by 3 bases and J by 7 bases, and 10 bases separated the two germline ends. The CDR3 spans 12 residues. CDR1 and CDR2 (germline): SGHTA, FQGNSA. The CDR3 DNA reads TGTGCCAGCAGCTTGGGTCTATTAGAGCAGTACTTC. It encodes CASSLGLLEQYF.

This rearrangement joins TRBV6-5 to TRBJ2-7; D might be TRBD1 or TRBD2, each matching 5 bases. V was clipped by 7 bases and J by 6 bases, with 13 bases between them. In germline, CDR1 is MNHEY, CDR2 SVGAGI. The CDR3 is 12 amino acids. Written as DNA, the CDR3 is TGTGCCAGCAAAGGGACCAAGGGCGAGCAGTACTTC. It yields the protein CASKGTKGEQYF.

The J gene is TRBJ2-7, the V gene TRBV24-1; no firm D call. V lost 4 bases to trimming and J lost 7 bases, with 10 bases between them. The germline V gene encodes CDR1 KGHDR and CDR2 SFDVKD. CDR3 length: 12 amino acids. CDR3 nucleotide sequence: TGTGCCACCAGTGACCGCTCCGGGGAGCAGTACTTC. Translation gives CATSDRSGEQYF.

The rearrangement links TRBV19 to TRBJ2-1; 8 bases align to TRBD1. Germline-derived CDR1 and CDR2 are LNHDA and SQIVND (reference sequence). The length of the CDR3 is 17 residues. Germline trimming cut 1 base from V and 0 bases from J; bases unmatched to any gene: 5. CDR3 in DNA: TGTGCCAGTAGTATAGGAGGGGGACAGGCCTCCTACAATGAGCAGTTCTTC. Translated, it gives CASSIGGGQASYNEQFF.

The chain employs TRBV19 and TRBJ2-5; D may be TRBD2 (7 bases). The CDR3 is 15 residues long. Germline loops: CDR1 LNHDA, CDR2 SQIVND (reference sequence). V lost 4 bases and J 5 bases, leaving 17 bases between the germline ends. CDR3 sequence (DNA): TGTGCCAGTAGTACGAAGCGAGGGGGGGCGGAGACCCAGTACTTC. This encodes CASSTKRGGAETQYF.

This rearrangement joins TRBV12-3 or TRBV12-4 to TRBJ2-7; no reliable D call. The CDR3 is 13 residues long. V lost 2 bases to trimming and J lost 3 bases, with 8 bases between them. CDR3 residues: CASSLQPSYEQYF. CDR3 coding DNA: TGTGCCAGCAGTTTACAGCCAAGCTACGAGCAGTACTTC.

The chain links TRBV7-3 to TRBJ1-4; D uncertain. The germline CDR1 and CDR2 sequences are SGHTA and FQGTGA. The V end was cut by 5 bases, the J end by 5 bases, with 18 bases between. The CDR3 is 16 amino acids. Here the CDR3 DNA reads TGTGCCAGCAGCCCTGACCTGGCGTACGGCAATGAAAAACTGTTTTTT. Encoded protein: CASSPDLAYGNEKLFF.

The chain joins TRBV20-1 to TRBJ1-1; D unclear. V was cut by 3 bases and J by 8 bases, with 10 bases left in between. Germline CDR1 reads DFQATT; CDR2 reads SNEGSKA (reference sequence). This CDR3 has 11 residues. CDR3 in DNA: TGCAGTGCTAGGCCGACACCCGAAGCTTTCTTT. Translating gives CSARPTPEAFF.

The DNA of the CDR3 is TGTGCCAGCAGTCTAGGGACTAGCGGGGACGAGCAGTACTTC. As protein: CASSLGTSGDEQYF. The rearrangement uses TRBV6-5 and TRBJ2-7; the match to TRBD2 covers 13 bases. V was pared by 5 bases and J by 5 bases, with 3 bases of the junction left unmatched. The CDR3 covers 14 residues. Germline V gene data show CDR1 as MNHEY and CDR2 as SVGAGI.

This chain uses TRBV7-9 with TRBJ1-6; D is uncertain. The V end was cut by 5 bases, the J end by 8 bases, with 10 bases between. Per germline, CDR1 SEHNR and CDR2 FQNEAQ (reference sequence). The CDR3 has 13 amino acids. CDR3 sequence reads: CASSPRRDSPLHF. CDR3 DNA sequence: TGTGCCAGCAGCCCACGACGCGATTCACCCCTCCACTTT. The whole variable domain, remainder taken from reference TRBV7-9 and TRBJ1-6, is DTGVSQNPRHKITKRGQNVTFRCDPISEHNRLYWYRQTLGQGPEFLTYFQNEAQLEKSRLLSDRFSAERPKGSFSTLEIQRTEQGDSAMYLCASSPRRDSPLHFGNGTRLTVT.

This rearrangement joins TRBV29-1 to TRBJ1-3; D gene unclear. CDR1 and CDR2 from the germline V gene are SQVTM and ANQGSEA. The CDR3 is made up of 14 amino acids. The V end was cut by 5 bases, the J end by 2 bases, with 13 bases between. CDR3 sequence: CSVRPTLTGNTIYF. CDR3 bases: TGCAGCGTTCGCCCGACCCTCACTGGAAACACCATATATTTT.

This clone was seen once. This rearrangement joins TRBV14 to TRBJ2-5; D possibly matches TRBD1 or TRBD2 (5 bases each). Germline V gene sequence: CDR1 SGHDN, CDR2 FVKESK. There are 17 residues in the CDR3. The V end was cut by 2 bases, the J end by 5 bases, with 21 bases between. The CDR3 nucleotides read TGTGCCAGCAGCCAACCCCAGTGGGGACCTCCGAGGGAGACCCAGTACTTC. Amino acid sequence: CASSQPQWGPPRETQYF.

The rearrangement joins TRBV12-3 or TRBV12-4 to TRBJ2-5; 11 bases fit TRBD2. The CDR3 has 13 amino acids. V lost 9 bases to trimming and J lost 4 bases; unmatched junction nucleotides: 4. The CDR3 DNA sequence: TGTGCCAGTAGCGGGGGGGCCGTAGAGACCCAGTACTTC. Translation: CASSGGAVETQYF.

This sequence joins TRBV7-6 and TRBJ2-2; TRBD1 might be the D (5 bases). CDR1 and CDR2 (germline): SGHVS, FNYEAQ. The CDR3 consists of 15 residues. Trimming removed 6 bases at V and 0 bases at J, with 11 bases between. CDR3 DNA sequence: TGTGCCAGCAGTCGTGGGGCATCGAACACCGGGGAGCTGTTTTTT. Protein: CASSRGASNTGELFF.

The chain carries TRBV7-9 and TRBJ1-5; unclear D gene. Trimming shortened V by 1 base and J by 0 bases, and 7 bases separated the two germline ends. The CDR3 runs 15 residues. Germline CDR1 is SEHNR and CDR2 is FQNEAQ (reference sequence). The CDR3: CASSLGRGSNQPQHF. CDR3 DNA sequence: TGTGCCAGCAGCTTAGGACGGGGTAGCAATCAGCCCCAGCATTTT.

The CDR3 coding sequence is TGCAGTGCTAGTTCGGGCGAAGAGCAGTTCTTC. Encoded protein: CSASSGEEQFF. The chain recombines TRBV20-1 with TRBJ2-1; D is uncertain. Trimming left V 3 bases short and J 10 bases short, with 10 bases between. Germline V gene lookup returns CDR1 DFQATT and CDR2 SNEGSKA (reference sequence). The CDR3 runs to 11 residues.

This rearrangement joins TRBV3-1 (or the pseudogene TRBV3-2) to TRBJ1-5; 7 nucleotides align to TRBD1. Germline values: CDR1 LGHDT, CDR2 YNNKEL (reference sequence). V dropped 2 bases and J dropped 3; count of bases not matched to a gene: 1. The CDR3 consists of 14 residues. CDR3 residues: CASSQTGVNQPQHF. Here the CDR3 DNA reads TGTGCCAGCAGCCAAACAGGGGTCAATCAGCCCCAGCATTTT.

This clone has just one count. Written as DNA, the CDR3 is TGTGCCTGGGGGATTGGGATAGTAGGTGCCGGGGAGCTGTTTTTT. As protein: CAWGIGIVGAGELFF. The chain recombines TRBV30 with TRBJ2-2, with D unclear. CDR1 is GTSNPN, CDR2 SVGIG, per germline (reference sequence). This CDR3 is 15 amino acids long. V was shortened by 5 bases and J by 6 bases, with 19 bases between the two germline ends.

Here the CDR3 reads CASSFGSDRDPRNEQFF. In DNA, the CDR3 is TGTGCCAGCAGTTTCGGCAGCGACAGGGATCCGCGCAATGAGCAGTTCTTC. The chain is built from TRBV28 and TRBJ2-1; 7 nucleotides align to TRBD1. V gave up 3 bases and J gave up 6 bases; unmatched junction bases: 14. The germline CDR1 and CDR2 sequences are MDHEN and SYDVKM. This CDR3 is built from 17 residues.

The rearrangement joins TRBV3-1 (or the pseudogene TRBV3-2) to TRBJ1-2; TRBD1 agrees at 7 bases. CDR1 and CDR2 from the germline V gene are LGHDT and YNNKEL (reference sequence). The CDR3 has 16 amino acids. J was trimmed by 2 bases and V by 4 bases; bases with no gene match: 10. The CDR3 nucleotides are TGTGCCAGCAGCCCCAGTACAGGGACAGCAAACTATGGCTACACCTTC. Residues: CASSPSTGTANYGYTF.

The chain's CDR3 is CASSVKGAIEKLFF. CDR3 sequence (DNA): TGTGCCAGCAGTGTTAAAGGGGCAATTGAAAAACTGTTTTTT. The chain is built from TRBV2 and TRBJ1-4; tentative D call: TRBD1 (5 bases). The CDR3 is made up of 14 amino acids. Germline V lookup: CDR1 SNHLY, CDR2 FYNNEI. Deletions cut 4 bases from V and 7 bases from J, with 13 bases between.